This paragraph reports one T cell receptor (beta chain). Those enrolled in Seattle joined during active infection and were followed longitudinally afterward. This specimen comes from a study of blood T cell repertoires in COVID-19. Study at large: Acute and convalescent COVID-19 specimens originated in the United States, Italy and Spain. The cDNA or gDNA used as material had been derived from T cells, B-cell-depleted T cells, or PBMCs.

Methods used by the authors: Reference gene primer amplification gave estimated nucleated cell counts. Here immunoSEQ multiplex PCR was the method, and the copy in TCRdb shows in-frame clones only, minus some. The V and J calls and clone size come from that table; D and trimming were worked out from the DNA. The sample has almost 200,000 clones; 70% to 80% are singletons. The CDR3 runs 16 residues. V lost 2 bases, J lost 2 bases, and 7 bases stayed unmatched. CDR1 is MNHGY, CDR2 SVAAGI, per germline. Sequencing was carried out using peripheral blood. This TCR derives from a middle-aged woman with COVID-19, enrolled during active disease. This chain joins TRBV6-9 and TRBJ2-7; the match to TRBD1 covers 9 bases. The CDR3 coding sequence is TGTGCCAGCAGTTATGGCGGGACAGGGTTAACCTACGAGCAGTACTTC. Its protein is CASSYGGTGLTYEQYF.